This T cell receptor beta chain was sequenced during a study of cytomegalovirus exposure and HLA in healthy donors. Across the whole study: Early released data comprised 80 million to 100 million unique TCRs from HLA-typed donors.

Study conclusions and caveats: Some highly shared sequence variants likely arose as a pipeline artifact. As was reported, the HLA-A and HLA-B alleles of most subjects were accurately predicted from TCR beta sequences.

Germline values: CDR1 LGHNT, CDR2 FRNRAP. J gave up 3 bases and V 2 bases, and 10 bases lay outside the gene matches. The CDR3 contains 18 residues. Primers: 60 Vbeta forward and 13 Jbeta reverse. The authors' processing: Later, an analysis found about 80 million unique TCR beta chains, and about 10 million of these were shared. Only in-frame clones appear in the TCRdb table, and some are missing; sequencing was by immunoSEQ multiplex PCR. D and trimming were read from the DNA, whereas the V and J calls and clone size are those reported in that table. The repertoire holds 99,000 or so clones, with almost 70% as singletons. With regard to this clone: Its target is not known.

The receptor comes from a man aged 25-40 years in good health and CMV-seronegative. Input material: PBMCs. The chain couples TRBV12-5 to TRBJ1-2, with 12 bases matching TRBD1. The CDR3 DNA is TGTGCTAGTGGTTTGTACCGACCGGGACAGGGGGCTTACTATGGCTACACCTTC. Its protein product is CASGLYRPGQGAYYGYTF.